The entry below describes one TCR beta chain. Its antigen remains unknown. This entry comes from a study of cytomegalovirus exposure and HLA in healthy donors. Turning to the study itself: Early released data comprised some 91 million unique TCRs from HLA-typed donors. The study's findings and limits: Excluded: some indistinguishable V segments such as TRBV6-2 and TRBV6-3. Reports described diagnosis of cytomegalovirus status by the classifier as highly specific and sensitive. For most TCR beta V segments, an earlier analysis put the productive rate at about 87% or about 30% of the time.

Primers included in the PCR were 60 Vbeta and 13 Jbeta primers. Method: immunoSEQ multiplex PCR; TCRdb's copy keeps in-frame clones and lacks some. The sample yields 100,000 to 150,000 clones, 80% to 90% seen once. The CDR3 contains 15 residues. Per the germline V gene, CDR1 is SGDLS and CDR2 is YYNGEE. V was shortened by 3 bases and J by 10 bases, with 20 bases between the two germline ends. This TCR derives from a woman in her forties in good health and CMV-seropositive. The sequencing sample was made of PBMCs. The chain joins TRBV9 to TRBJ2-1, with D perhaps matching TRBD1 (8 bases). CDR3 in amino acids: CASSADLTGEGEQFF. CDR3 sequence (DNA): TGTGCCAGCAGCGCCGACCTGACAGGGGAGGGCGAGCAGTTCTTC.